This T cell receptor (beta chain) is from a study of blood T cell repertoires in COVID-19. Study-wide background: Spain, Italy and the United States supplied samples that represented acute and convalescent COVID-19. From T cells, B-cell-depleted T cells, or PBMCs came the material, which was cDNA or gDNA.

As processed by the authors: By means of reference gene primer amplification, nucleated cell counts were estimated. The data were produced by immunoSEQ multiplex PCR, yet TCRdb's version contains in-frame clones alone and is incomplete. From that table come the V and J calls and clone size; the DNA was used to work out D and trimming. The sample includes tens of thousands of clones, around 84% of them seen just once. CDR3 length: 15 residues. V was trimmed by 4 bases and J by 2 bases, leaving 14 bases between them. Per germline, CDR1 SQVTM and CDR2 ANQGSEA. The genes are TRBV29-1 and TRBJ1-4; D remains ambiguous. This TCR was recovered from a human donor in a cohort sampled during active or convalescent COVID-19. The sequencing input was peripheral blood. CDR3 loop: CSVAPGGRTNEKLFF. CDR3 sequence (DNA): TGCAGCGTTGCACCGGGAGGTCGGACTAATGAAAAACTGTTTTTT.